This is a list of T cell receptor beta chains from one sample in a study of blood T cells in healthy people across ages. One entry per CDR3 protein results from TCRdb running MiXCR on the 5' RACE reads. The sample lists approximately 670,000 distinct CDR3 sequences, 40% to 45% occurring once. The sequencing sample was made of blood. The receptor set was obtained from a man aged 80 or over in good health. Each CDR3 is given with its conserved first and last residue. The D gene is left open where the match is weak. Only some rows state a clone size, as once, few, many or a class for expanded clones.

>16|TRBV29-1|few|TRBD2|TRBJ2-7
CSVDASGSESYNEQYF
TGCAGCGTTGACGCTAGCGGGAGTGAGTCCTACAATGAGCAGTACTTC
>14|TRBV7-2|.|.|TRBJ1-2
CAGSDRDGHRGYTF
TGTGCCGGCAGCGACCGGGACGGACATCGAGGCTACACCTTC
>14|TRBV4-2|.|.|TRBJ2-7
CVSSPSRVPYEQYF
TGTGTCAGCAGCCCATCCAGGGTACCCTACGAGCAGTACTTC
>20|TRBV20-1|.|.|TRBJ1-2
CSARNKEFGPALPRDYGYTF
TGCAGTGCTAGAAATAAAGAATTTGGGCCAGCCCTTCCCCGGGACTATGGCTACACCTTC
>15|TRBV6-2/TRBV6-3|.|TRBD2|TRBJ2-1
CASSYSPGLGAEQFF
TGTGCCAGCAGTTACTCGCCGGGACTAGGGGCTGAGCAGTTCTTC
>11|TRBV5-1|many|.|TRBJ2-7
CASSLLSEQYF
TGCGCCAGCAGCTTACTTTCCGAGCAGTACTTC
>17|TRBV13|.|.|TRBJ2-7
CASSLDGAWSPNYEQYF
TGTGCCAGCAGCTTAGATGGGGCCTGGTCCCCCAACTACGAGCAGTACTTC
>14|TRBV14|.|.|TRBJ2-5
CASSLRQGLETQYF
TGTGCCAGCAGCCTACGCCAGGGGTTAGAGACCCAGTACTTC
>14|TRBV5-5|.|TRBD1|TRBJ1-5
CAGSLSGGNQPQHF
TGTGCCGGCAGCTTGTCAGGGGGGAATCAGCCCCAGCATTTT
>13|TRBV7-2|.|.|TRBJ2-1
CASSGRHSNEQFF
TGTGCCAGCAGCGGGCGCCATTCCAATGAGCAGTTCTTC
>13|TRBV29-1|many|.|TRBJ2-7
CSVGVEGAYEQYF
TGCAGCGTTGGGGTTGAGGGAGCCTACGAGCAGTACTTC
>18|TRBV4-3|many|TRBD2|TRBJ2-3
CASSQEAGTSSLADTQYF
TGCGCCAGCAGCCAAGAGGCCGGGACTAGCAGCCTCGCAGATACGCAGTATTTT
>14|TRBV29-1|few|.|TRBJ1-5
CSAGHGGVDQPQHF
TGCAGCGCTGGACACGGCGGGGTAGATCAGCCCCAGCATTTT
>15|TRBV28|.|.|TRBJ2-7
CASTARDIVKPEQYF
TGTGCCAGCACTGCCCGGGACATTGTGAAACCCGAGCAGTACTTC
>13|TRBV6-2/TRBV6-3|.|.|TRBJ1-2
CASRKQVDYGYTF
TGTGCCAGCAGAAAACAGGTTGACTATGGCTACACCTTC
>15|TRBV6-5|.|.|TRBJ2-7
CASSPRQDIPSEQYF
TGTGCCAGCAGCCCCCGGCAGGACATCCCTTCCGAGCAGTACTTC
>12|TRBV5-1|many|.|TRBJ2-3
CASSLSTDTQYF
TGTGCCAGCAGCTTGAGCACAGATACGCAGTATTTT
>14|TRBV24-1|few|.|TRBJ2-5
CATSDPPEQETQYF
TGTGCCACCAGTGATCCGCCCGAACAAGAGACCCAGTACTTC
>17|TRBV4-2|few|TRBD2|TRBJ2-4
CASSRESGRAIKNIQYF
TGTGCCAGCAGCCGGGAGAGCGGGAGAGCTATCAAAAACATTCAGTACTTC
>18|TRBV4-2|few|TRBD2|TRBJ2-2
CASSPQRTSGMTTGELFF
TGTGCCAGCAGCCCTCAAAGGACTAGCGGGATGACCACCGGGGAGCTGTTTTTT
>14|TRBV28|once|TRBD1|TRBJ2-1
CASRFRDRVNEQFF
TGTGCCAGCCGTTTCCGGGACAGGGTGAATGAGCAGTTCTTC
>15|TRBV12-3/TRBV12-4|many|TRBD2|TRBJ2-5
CASSLGSGRGQTQYF
TGTGCCAGCAGTTTAGGTAGCGGGAGGGGGCAGACCCAGTACTTC
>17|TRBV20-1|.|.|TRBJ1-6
CSAREMGRSSYNSPLHF
TGCAGTGCTAGAGAGATGGGGAGGAGCTCCTATAATTCACCCCTCCACTTT
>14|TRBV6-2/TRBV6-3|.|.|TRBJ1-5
CASSYGGGVQPQHF
TGTGCCAGCAGTTACGGCGGCGGGGTACAGCCCCAGCATTTT
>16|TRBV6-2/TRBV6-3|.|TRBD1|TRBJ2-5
CASINPSGTGKETQYF
TGTGCCAGCATCAATCCATCCGGGACAGGGAAGGAGACCCAGTACTTC
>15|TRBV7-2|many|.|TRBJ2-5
CASSPWERADETQYF
TGTGCCAGCAGCCCCTGGGAGAGGGCGGATGAGACCCAGTACTTC
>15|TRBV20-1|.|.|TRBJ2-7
CSVGGLGERGYEQYF
TGCAGTGTAGGGGGTTTGGGGGAGCGGGGTTACGAGCAGTACTTC
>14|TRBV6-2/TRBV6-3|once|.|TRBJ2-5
CASRSYSGQETQYF
TGTGCCAGCAGGTCCTATTCAGGGCAAGAGACCCAGTACTTC
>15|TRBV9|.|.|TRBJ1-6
CASSSGISGNSPLHF
TGTGCCAGCAGCTCGGGTATCTCGGGGAATTCACCCCTCCACTTT
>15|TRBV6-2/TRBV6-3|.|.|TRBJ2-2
CASKEGGSNTGELFF
TGTGCCAGCAAAGAGGGGGGGTCCAACACCGGGGAGCTGTTTTTT
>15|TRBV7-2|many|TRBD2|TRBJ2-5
CASSRSGGAMETQYF
TGTGCCAGCAGCCGGAGCGGGGGGGCGATGGAGACCCAGTACTTC
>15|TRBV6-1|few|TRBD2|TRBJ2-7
CASSEPGLGSYEQYF
TGTGCCAGCAGTGAACCGGGACTAGGGTCCTACGAGCAGTACTTC